This passage covers 6 T cell receptor beta chains from one sample sequenced in a study of T cell repertoires in cytomegalovirus infection. TCRdb re-called the reads through MiXCR, storing one row per CDR3 protein. The table includes around 320,000 distinct CDR3 sequences, more than 8% detected once. The specimen sequenced was PBMCs. These receptors were taken from a human donor in good health (CMV status not recorded). Some clones in this sample may be carry-over from other donors' samples.

The J gene is TRBJ2-3, the V gene TRBV27; 9 nucleotides align to TRBD2. The CDR3 is 15 amino acids. Germline V gives CDR1 MNHEY, CDR2 SMNVEV (reference sequence). With V trimmed by 7 bases and J by 0 bases, 5 bases remained unmatched. The CDR3 DNA reads as TGTGCCAGCAACCGCGGGGGGGCTAGCACAGATACGCAGTATTTT. The encoded protein is CASNRGGASTDTQYF.

This chain joins TRBV29-1 and TRBJ2-7; 9 bases are shared with TRBD1. Germline CDR1 is SQVTM and CDR2 is ANQGSEA. V shed 7 bases and J 4 bases; nucleotides not matched to a gene: 8. This CDR3 contains 13 residues. As DNA, the CDR3 is TGCAGCGCCGCGACACAGGGGGCGTACGAGCAGTACTTC. It is translated as CSAATQGAYEQYF.

Ten or more counts support this clonotype. The chain couples TRBV15 to TRBJ1-5; D possibly corresponds to TRBD1 (5 bases). The CDR3 totals 18 residues. CDR1 is LNHNV, CDR2 YYDKDF, per germline (reference sequence). V lost 4 bases and J lost 4, with 23 bases in between. CDR3 sequence reads: CATSTRTTSDRNNQPQHF. CDR3 DNA: TGTGCCACCAGCACACGAACTACCAGTGACAGAAATAATCAGCCCCAGCATTTT.

The gene calls are TRBV7-2 and TRBJ1-2; 8 nucleotides line up with TRBD1. V lost 3 bases and J lost 6; bases outside the gene matches: 6. Germline CDR1 SGHTA, CDR2 FQGNSA. The CDR3 loop spans 14 amino acids. The CDR3 loop reads CASSFRQGQDGYTF. CDR3 in DNA: TGTGCCAGCAGCTTCCGACAGGGGCAAGATGGCTACACCTTC.

The chain joins TRBV10-3 to TRBJ2-7; 7 positions agree with TRBD2. Germline CDR1 and CDR2: ENHRY and SYGVKD. V trimming: 8 bases; J trimming: 2 bases; junction bases outside the gene matches: 6. The CDR3 length is 13 residues. The CDR3 DNA reads TGTGCCATCTTAGCGGGCGACACCTACGAGCAGTACTTC. This sequence encodes CAILAGDTYEQYF.

J is TRBJ1-6 and V is TRBV19, with unresolved D. Germline V gene data show CDR1 as LNHDA and CDR2 as SQIVND (reference sequence). The CDR3 has 14 amino acids. Trimming took off 6 bases at V and 0 bases at J, with 6 bases between the two ends. Here the CDR3 DNA reads TGTGCCAGTAGGAAGGACTCCTATAATTCACCCCTCCACTTT. Amino acids: CASRKDSYNSPLHF.